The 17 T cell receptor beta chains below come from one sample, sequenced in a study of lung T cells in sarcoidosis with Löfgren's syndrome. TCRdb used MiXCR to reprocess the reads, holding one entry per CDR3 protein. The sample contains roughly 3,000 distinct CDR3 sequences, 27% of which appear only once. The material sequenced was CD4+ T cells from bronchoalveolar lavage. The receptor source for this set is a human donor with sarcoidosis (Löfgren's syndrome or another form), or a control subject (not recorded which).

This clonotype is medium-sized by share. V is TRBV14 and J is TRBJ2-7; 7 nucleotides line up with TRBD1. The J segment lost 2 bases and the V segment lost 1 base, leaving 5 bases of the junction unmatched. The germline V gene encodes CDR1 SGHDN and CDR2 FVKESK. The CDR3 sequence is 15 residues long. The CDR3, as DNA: TGTGCCAGCAGCCAAGGGGGGACAGTACCCTACGAGCAGTACTTC. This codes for CASSQGGTVPYEQYF. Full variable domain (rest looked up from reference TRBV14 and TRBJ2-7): EAGVTQFPSHSVIEKGQTVTLRCDPISGHDNLYWYRRVMGKEIKFLLHFVKESKQDESGMPNNRFLAERTGGTYSTLKVQPAELEDSGVYFCASSQGGTVPYEQYFGPGTRLTVT.

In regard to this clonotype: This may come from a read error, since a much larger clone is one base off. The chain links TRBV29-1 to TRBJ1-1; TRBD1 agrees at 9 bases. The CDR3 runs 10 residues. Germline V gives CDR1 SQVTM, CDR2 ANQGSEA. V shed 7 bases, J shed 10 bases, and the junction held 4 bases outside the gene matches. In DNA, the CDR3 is TGCAGCGCCTTGACAGGGGGAGCTTTCTTT. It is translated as CSALTGGAFF.

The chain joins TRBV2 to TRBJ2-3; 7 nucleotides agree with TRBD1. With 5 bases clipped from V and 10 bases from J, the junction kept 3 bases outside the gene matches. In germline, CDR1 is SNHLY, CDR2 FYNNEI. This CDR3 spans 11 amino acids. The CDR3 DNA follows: TGTGCCAGCAGTAGACAGGGTGCGCAGTATTTT. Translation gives CASSRQGAQYF.

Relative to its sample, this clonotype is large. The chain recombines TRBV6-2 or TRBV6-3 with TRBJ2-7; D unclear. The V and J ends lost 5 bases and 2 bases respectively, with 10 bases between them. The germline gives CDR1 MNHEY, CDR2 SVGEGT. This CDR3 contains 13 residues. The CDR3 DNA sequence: TGTGCCAGCAGTCTTACAGAGACCTACGAGCAGTACGTC. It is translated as CASSLTETYEQYV.

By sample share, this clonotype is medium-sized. CDR3 nucleotide sequence: TGTGCCAGCAGCCAAGATGGAGGCGTCCCAAATCAGCCCCAGCATTTT. Its translation: CASSQDGGVPNQPQHF. V is TRBV3-1 and J is TRBJ1-5, with unresolved D. CDR3 length: 16 residues. Trimming removed 0 bases at V and 4 bases at J, with 13 bases between. Germline assignment: CDR1 LGHDT and CDR2 YNNKEL (reference sequence).

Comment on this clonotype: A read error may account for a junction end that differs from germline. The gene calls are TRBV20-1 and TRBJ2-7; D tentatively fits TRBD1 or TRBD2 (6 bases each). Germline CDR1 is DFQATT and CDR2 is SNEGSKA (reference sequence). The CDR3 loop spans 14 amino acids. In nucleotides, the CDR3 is TGCAGTGCTAGAGCCGGGGGCGACACCTACGAGCAGTGCTTC. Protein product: CSARAGGDTYEQCF.

The CDR3 bases are TGCAGGCTAGCGGGGGGCTTCACAGATACGCAGTATTTT. Amino acid sequence: CRLAGGFTDTQYF. V gene TRBV20-1 combines with J gene TRBJ2-3; TRBD2 matches 11 bases. The CDR3 is 13 amino acids. From germline, CDR1 is DFQATT and CDR2 SNEGSKA (reference sequence).

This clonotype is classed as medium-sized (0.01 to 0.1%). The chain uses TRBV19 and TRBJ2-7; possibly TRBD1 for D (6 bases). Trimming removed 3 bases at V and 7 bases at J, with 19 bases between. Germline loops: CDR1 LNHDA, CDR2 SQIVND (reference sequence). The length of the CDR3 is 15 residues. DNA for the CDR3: TGTGCCAGTAGTATCGCGCCGGGCAGGGGCATGGAGCAGTACTTC. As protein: CASSIAPGRGMEQYF.

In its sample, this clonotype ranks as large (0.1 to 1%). The CDR3 loop is CASSLSPFRDRRDYGYTF. In DNA form, the CDR3 reads TGTGCCAGCAGTTTGTCCCCCTTCCGGGACAGGAGGGACTATGGCTACACCTTC. The gene calls are TRBV6-1 and TRBJ1-2; 8 bases are shared with TRBD1. Germline-derived CDR1 and CDR2 are MNHNS and SASEGT. This CDR3 has 18 amino acids. The J segment lost 3 bases and the V segment lost 5 bases, leaving 17 bases of the junction unmatched.

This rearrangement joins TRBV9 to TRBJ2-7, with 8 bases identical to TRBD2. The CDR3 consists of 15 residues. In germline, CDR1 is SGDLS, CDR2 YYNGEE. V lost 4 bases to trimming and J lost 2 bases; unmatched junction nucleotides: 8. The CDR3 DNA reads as TGTGCCAGCAGCCCGGGGGGGGACACCACCTACGAGCAGTACTTC. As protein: CASSPGGDTTYEQYF.

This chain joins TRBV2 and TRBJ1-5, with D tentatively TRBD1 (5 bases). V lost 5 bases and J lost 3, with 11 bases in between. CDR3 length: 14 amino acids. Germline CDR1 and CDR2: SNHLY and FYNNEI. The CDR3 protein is CASSLSGFNQPQHF. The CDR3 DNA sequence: TGTGCCAGCAGTCTTTCAGGGTTCAATCAGCCCCAGCATTTT. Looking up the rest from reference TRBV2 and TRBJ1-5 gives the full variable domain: EPEVTQTPSHQVTQMGQEVILRCVPISNHLYFYWYRQILGQKVEFLVSFYNNEISEKSEIFDDQFSVERPDGSNFTLKIRSTKLEDSAMYFCASSLSGFNQPQHFGDGTRLSIL.

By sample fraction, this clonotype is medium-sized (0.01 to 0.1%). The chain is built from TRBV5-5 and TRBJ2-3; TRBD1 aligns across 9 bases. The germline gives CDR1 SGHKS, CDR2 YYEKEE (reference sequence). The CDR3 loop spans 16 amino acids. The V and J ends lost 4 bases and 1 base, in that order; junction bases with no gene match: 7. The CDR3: CASSGGTGMGTDTQYF. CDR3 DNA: TGTGCCAGCAGCGGCGGGACAGGGATGGGCACAGATACGCAGTATTTT.

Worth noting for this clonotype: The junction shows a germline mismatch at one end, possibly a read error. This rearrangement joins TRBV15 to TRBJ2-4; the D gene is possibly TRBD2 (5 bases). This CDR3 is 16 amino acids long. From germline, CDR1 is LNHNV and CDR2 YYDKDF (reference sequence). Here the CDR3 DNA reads TGTGCCACCAGCAGAGATGATTCGGGGTCCAAAAACATTCGGTACTTT. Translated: CATSRDDSGSKNIRYF.

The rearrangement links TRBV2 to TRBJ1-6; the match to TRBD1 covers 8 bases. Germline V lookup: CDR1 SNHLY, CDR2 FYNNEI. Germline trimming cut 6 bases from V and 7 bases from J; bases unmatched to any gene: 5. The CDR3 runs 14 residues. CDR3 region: CASSVTGGNSPLHF. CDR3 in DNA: TGTGCCAGCAGCGTTACAGGGGGGAATTCACCCCTCCACTTT.

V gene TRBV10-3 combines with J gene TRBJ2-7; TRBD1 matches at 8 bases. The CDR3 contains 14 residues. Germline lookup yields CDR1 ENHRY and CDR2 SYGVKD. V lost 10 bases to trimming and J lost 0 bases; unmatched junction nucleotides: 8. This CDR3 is CATRADRDSYEQYF. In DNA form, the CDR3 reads TGTGCCACAAGGGCGGACAGGGACTCCTACGAGCAGTACTTC.

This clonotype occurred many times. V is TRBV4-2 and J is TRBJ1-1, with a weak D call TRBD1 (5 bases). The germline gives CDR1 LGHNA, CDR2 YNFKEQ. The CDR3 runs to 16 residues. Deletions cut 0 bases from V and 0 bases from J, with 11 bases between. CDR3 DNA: TGTGCCAGCAGCCAAGATCGGGGCGGAATGAACACTGAAGCTTTCTTT. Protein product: CASSQDRGGMNTEAFF.

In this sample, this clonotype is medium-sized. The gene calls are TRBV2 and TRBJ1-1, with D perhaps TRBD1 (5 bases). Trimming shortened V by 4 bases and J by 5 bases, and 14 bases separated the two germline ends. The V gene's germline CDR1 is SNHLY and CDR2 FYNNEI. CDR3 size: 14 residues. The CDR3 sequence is CASSGAAGRTEAFF. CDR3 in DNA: TGTGCCAGCAGTGGGGCCGCAGGGCGTACTGAAGCTTTCTTT.